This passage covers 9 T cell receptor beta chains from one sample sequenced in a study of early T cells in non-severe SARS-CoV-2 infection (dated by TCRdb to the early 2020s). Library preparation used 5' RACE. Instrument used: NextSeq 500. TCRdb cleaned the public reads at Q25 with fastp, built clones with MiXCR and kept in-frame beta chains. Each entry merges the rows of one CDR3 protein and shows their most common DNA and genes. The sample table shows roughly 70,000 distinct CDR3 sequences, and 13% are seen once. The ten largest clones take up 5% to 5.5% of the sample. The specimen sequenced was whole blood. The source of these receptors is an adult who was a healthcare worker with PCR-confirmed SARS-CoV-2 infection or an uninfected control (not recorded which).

The CDR3 loop reads CASSETWGLLLLSGEQFF. In nucleotides, the CDR3 is TGTGCCAGCAGTGAAACCTGGGGCCTTCTACTCCTCAGTGGTGAGCAGTTCTTC. The V call is TRBV6-1, the J call TRBJ2-1; a possible D gene is TRBD1 (5 bases). V shed 2 bases and J shed 9 bases, with 26 bases lying between them. Germline CDR1 is MNHNS and CDR2 is SASEGT. This CDR3 has 18 amino acids.

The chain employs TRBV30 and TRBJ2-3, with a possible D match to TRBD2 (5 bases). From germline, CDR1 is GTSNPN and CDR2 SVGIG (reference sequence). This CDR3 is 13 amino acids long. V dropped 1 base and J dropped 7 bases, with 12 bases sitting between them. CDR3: CAWSAGLGYTQYF. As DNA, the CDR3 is TGTGCCTGGAGTGCGGGATTGGGGTATACGCAGTATTTT.

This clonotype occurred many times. CDR3 in DNA: TGTGCCAGCAGCGAGGGACAAGGTACGCAGTATTTT. Its translation: CASSEGQGTQYF. The chain carries TRBV5-4 and TRBJ2-3, with a possible D match to TRBD1 (6 bases). Deletions cut 4 bases from V and 8 bases from J, with 11 bases between. Germline CDR1 and CDR2: SGHNT and YYREEE (reference sequence). CDR3 length: 12 residues.

The CDR3 DNA sequence: TGTGCCAGCACTCCTCTTAGGACCGGGGAGCTGTTTTTT. Protein sequence: CASTPLRTGELFF. V and J are TRBV12-3 or TRBV12-4 and TRBJ2-2, with D unresolved. The V gene lost 7 bases and the J gene lost 5 bases, with 11 bases spanning the gap. The CDR3 loop spans 13 amino acids.

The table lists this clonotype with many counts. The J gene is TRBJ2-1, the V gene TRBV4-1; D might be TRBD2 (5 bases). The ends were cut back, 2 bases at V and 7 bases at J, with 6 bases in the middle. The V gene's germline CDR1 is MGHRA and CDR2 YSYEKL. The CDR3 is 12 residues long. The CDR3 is CASSQTGNEQFF. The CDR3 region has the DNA TGCGCCAGCAGCCAAACGGGGAATGAGCAGTTCTTC.

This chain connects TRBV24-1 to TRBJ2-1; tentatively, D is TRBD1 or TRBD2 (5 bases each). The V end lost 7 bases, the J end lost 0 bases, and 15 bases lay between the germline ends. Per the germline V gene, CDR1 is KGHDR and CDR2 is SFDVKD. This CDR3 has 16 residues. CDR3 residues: CATSPGPPSSYNEQFF. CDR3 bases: TGTGCCACCAGCCCGGGACCCCCGAGCTCCTACAATGAGCAGTTCTTC.

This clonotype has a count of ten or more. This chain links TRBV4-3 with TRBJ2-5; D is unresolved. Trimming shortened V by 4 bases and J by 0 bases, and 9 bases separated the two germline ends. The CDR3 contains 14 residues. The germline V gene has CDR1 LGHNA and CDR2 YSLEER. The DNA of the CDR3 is TGCGCCAGCAGCCCGTTTACGTACCAAGAGACCCAGTACTTC. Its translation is CASSPFTYQETQYF.

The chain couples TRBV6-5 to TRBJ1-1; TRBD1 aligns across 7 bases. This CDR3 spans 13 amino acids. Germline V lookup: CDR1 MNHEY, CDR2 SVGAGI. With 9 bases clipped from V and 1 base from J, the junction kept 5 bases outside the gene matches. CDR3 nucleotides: TGTGCCAGTTACAGGGGAGGGAACACTGAAGCTTTCTTT. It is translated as CASYRGGNTEAFF.

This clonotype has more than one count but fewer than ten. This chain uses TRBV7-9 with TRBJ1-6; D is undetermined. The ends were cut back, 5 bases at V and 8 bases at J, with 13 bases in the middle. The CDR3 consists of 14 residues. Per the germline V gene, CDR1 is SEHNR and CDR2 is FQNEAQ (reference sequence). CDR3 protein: CASSRLGNHSPLHF. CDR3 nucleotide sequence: TGTGCCAGCAGCCGATTGGGAAATCATTCACCCCTCCACTTT.